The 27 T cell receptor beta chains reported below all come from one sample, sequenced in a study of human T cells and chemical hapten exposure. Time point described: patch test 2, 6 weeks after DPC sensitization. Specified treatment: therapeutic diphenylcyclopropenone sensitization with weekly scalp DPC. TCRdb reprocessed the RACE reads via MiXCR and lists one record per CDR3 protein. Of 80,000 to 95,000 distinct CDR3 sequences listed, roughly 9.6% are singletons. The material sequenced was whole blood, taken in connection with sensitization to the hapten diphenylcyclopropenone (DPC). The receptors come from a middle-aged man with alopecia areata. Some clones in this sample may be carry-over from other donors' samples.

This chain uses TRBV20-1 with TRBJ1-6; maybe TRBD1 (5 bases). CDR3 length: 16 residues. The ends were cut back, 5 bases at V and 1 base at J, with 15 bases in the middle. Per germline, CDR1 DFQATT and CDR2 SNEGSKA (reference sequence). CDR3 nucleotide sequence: TGCAGTGCTTCTCAGGGTCTGGAGTCCTATAATTCACCCCTCCACTTT. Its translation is CSASQGLESYNSPLHF.

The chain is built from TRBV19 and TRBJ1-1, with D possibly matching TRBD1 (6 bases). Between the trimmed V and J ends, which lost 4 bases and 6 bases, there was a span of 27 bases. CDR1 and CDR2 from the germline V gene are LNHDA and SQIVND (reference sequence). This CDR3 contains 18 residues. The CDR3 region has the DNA TGTGCCAGTAGTAAGGGACAACGATTGAGGGAGGGACGCGCTGAAGCTTTCTTT. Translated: CASSKGQRLREGRAEAFF.

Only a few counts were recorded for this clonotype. CDR3 DNA sequence: TGTGCCAGCAGCCCTAGTGGGAATACTAACTATGGCTACACCTTC. Protein product: CASSPSGNTNYGYTF. The chain has TRBV7-9 and TRBJ1-2; D not resolved. V gave up 5 bases and J gave up 0 bases, with 13 bases separating them. The germline gives CDR1 SEHNR, CDR2 FQNEAQ (reference sequence). The CDR3 contains 15 residues.

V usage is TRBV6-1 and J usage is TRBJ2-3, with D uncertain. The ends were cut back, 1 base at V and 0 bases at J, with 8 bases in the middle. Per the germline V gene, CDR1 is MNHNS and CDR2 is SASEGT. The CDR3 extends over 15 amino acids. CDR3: CASSEVTASTDTQYF. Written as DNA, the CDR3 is TGTGCCAGCAGTGAAGTAACAGCTAGCACAGATACGCAGTATTTT.

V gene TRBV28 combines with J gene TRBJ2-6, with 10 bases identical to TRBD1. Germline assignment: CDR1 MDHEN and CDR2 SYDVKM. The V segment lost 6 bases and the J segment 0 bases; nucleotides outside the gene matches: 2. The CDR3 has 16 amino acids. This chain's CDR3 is CASRTGGASGANVLTF. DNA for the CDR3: TGTGCCAGCAGGACAGGGGGCGCCTCTGGGGCCAACGTCCTGACTTTC.

CDR3 amino acids: CASLGTGGVHWSSYEQYV. The CDR3 coding sequence is TGTGCCAGCTTGGGGACAGGGGGCGTCCATTGGAGCTCCTACGAGCAGTACGTC. The chain links TRBV6-1 to TRBJ2-7; TRBD1 agrees at 12 bases. The CDR3 spans 18 residues. The germline V gene encodes CDR1 MNHNS and CDR2 SASEGT. V gave up 8 bases and J gave up 0 bases; unmatched junction bases: 14.

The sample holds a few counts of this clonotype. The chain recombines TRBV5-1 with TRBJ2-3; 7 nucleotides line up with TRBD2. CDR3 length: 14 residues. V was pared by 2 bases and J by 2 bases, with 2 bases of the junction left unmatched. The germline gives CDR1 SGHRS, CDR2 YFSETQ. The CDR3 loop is CASSFGTTTDTQYF. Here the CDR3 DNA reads TGCGCCAGCAGCTTCGGGACTACCACAGATACGCAGTATTTT.

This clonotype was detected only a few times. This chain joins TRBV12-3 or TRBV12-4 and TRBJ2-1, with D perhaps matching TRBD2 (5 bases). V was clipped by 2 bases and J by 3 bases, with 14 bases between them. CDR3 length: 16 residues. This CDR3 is CASSLQRPGGYNEQFF. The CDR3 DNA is TGTGCCAGCAGTTTACAACGGCCCGGAGGCTACAATGAGCAGTTCTTC.

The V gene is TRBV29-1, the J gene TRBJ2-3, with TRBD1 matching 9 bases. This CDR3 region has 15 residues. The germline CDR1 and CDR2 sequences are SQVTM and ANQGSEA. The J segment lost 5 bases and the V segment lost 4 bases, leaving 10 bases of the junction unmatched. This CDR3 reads CSVALRGQGIDTQYF. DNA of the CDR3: TGCAGCGTTGCCTTGAGGGGACAGGGTATAGATACGCAGTATTTT.

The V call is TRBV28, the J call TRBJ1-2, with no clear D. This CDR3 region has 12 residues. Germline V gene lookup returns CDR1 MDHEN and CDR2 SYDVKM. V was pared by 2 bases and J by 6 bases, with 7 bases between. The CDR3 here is CASSLGVDGYTF. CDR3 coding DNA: TGTGCCAGCAGTTTAGGGGTTGATGGCTACACCTTC.

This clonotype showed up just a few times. This CDR3 reads CAISGGHDGEAFF. CDR3 DNA sequence: TGTGCCATCAGTGGGGGGCATGATGGTGAAGCTTTCTTT. The chain combines TRBV10-3 with TRBJ1-1, with D possibly matching TRBD1 (6 bases). With 4 bases removed from V and 7 bases from J, the gap between germline ends came to 13 bases. The germline V gene encodes CDR1 ENHRY and CDR2 SYGVKD. CDR3 length equals 13 residues.

The CDR3 protein is CASSLGYEQYV. The DNA for the CDR3 is TGTGCCAGCAGCCTCGGCTACGAGCAGTACGTC. J is TRBJ2-7 and V is TRBV16; no reliable D call. The CDR3 totals 11 residues. Germline assignment: CDR1 KGHSY and CDR2 FQNENV. V was trimmed by 4 bases and J by 3 bases, leaving 4 bases between them.

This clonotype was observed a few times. In DNA form, the CDR3 reads TGTGCCAGCAGCCCGGGACGCCCCTACGAGCAGTACGTC. Translated, it gives CASSPGRPYEQYV. The V gene is TRBV6-2 or TRBV6-3, the J gene TRBJ2-7; either TRBD1 or TRBD2 may fit D (5 bases each). CDR1 and CDR2 (germline): MNHEY, SVGEGT. The CDR3 is 13 amino acids. V was trimmed by 6 bases and J by 2 bases, leaving 11 bases between them.

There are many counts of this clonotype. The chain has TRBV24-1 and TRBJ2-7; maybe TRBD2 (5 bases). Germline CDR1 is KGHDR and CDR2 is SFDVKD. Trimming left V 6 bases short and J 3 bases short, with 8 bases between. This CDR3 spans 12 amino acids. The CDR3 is CATSSAGYEQYF. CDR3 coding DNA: TGTGCCACCAGTTCGGCGGGCTACGAGCAGTACTTC.

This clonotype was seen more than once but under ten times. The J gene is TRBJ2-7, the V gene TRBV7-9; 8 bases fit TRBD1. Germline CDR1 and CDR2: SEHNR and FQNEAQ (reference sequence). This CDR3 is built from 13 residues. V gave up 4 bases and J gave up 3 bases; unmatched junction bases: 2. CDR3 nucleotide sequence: TGTGCCAGCAGCTATACAGGGGGCTACGAGCAGTACTTC. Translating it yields CASSYTGGYEQYF.

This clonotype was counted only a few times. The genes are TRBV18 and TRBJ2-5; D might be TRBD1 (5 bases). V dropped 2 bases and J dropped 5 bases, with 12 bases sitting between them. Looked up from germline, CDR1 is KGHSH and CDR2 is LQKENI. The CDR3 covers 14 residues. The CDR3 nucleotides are TGTGCCAGCTCACCAGGTCAGGGATCGGAGACCCAGTACTTC. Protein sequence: CASSPGQGSETQYF. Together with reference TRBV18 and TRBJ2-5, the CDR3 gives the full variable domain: NAGVMQNPRHLVRRRGQEARLRCSPMKGHSHVYWYRQLPEEGLKFMVYLQKENIIDESGMPKERFSAEFPKEGPSILRIQQVVRGDSAAYFCASSPGQGSETQYFGPGTRLLVL.

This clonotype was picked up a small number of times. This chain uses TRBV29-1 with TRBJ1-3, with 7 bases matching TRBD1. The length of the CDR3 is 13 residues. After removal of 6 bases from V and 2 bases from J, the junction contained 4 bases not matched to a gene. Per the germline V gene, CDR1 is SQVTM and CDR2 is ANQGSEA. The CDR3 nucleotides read TGCAGCGTGGGAGGGACAGCTGGAAACACCATATATTTT. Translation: CSVGGTAGNTIYF.

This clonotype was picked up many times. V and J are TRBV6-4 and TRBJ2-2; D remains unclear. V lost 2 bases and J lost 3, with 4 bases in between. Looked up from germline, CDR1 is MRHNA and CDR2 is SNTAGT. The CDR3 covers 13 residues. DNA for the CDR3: TGTGCCAGCAGTGACAGGGACACCGGGGAGCTGTTTTTT. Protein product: CASSDRDTGELFF.

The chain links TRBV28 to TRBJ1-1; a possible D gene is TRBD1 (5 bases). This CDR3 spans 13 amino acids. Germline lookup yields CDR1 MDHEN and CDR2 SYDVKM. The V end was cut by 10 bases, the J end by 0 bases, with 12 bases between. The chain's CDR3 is CAIRGPMNTEAFF. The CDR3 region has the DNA TGTGCCATCCGGGGACCCATGAACACTGAAGCTTTCTTT. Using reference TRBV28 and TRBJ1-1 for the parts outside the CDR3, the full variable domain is DVKVTQSSRYLVKRTGEKVFLECVQDMDHENMFWYRQDPGLGLRLIYFSYDVKMKEKGDIPEGYSVSREKKERFSLILESASTNQTSMYLCAIRGPMNTEAFFGQGTRLTVV.

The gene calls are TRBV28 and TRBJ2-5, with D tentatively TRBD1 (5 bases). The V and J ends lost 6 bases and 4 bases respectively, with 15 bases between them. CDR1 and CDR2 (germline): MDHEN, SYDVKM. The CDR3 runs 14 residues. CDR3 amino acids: CASSFQTVGETQYF. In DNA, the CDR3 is TGTGCCAGCAGCTTTCAGACAGTAGGAGAGACCCAGTACTTC.

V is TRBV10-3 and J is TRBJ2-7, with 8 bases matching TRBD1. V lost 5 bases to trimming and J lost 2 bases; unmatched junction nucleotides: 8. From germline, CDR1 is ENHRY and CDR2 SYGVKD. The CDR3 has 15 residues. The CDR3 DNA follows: TGTGCCATCAGTCTGGTAACAGGGGGAACCTACGAGCAGTACTTC. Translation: CAISLVTGGTYEQYF.

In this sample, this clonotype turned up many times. The CDR3 here is CASSSDRAFF. CDR3 nucleotides: TGTGCCAGCAGTTCGGACAGAGCTTTCTTT. The V call is TRBV6-2 or TRBV6-3, the J call TRBJ1-1, with D perhaps matching TRBD1 (6 bases). Germline V gene data show CDR1 as MNHEY and CDR2 as SVGEGT. The CDR3 extends over 10 amino acids. Trimming stripped 4 bases from V and 10 bases from J, with 7 bases between.

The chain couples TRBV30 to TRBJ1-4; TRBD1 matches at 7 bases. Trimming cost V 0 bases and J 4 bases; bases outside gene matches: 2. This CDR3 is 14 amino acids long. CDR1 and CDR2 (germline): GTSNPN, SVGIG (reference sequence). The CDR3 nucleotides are TGTGCCTGGAGTGTGGGACAGCGTAATGAAAAACTGTTTTTT. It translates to CAWSVGQRNEKLFF.

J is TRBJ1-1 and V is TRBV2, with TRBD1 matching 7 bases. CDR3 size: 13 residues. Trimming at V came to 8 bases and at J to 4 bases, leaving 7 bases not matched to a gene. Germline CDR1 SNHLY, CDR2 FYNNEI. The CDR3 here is CASGNNRGTEAFF. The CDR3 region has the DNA TGTGCCAGCGGTAATAACAGGGGCACTGAAGCTTTCTTT.

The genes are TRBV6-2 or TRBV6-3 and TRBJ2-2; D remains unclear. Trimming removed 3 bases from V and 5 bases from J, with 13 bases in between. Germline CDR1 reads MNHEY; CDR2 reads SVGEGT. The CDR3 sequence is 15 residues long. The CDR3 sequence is CASSYYSLRTGELFF. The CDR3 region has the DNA TGTGCCAGCAGTTATTACTCCCTTAGGACCGGGGAGCTGTTTTTT.

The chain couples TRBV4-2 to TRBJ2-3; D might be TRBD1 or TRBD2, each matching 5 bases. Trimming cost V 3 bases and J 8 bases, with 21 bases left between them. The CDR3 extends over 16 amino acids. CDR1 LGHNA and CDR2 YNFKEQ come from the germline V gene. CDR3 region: CASSQAGTPQAGTQYF. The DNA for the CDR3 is TGTGCCAGCAGCCAGGCCGGGACCCCTCAGGCTGGTACGCAGTATTTT.

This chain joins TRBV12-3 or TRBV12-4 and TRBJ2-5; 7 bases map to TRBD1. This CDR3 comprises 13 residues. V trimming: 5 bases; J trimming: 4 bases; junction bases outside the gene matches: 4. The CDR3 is CASSRTGGETQYF. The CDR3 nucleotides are TGTGCCAGCAGTCGGACAGGAGGAGAGACCCAGTACTTC.